The 17 T cell receptor beta chains reported below all come from one sample, sequenced in a study of T cell responses to AZD1222 COVID-19 vaccine. The assay was immunoSEQ multiplex PCR, and TCRdb's table has in-frame clones only and misses some. The sample has 120,000 to 150,000 clones; 85% to 95% are singletons. The input for sequencing was peripheral blood, taken on day 0 of AZD1222 vaccination. These receptors originate from an adult in good health.

The chain links TRBV9 to TRBJ1-1; D may be TRBD1 (5 bases). Germline CDR1 and CDR2: SGDLS and YYNGEE. The CDR3 loop spans 16 amino acids. The ends were cut back, 0 bases at V and 4 bases at J, with 16 bases in the middle. The CDR3: CASSVVESGSSTEAFF. In DNA form, the CDR3 reads TGTGCCAGCAGCGTAGTAGAGTCAGGGAGCAGCACTGAAGCTTTCTTT.

For the CDR3, the DNA is TGTGCCAGCAGCCAAGCAGGGGGTGAGGTCACTGAAGCTTTCTTT. Its protein product is CASSQAGGEVTEAFF. This rearrangement joins TRBV14 to TRBJ1-1, with 7 bases lining up with TRBD1. CDR3 length equals 15 residues. CDR1 is SGHDN and CDR2 is FVKESK in the germline V gene. The V segment lost 1 base and the J segment 4 bases; nucleotides outside the gene matches: 6. Full variable domain (rest looked up from reference TRBV14 and TRBJ1-1): EAGVTQFPSHSVIEKGQTVTLRCDPISGHDNLYWYRRVMGKEIKFLLHFVKESKQDESGMPNNRFLAERTGGTYSTLKVQPAELEDSGVYFCASSQAGGEVTEAFFGQGTRLTVV.

The rearrangement uses TRBV29-1 and TRBJ1-3, with TRBD1 matching 8 bases. The CDR3 spans 15 residues. From germline, CDR1 is SQVTM and CDR2 ANQGSEA. Germline trimming cut 7 bases from V and 5 bases from J; bases unmatched to any gene: 13. The CDR3 nucleotides read TGCAGCGCCAGTGGGGGGCAGGGGGCTAGAAACACCATATATTTT. It specifies CSASGGQGARNTIYF.

The chain is built from TRBV5-1 and TRBJ1-1, with 12 bases matching TRBD1. This CDR3 has 17 amino acids. V lost 0 bases, J lost 5 bases, and 8 bases stayed unmatched. CDR1 and CDR2 (germline): SGHRS, YFSETQ. The CDR3 spells CASSLGPGQGAWTEAFF. The DNA for the CDR3 is TGCGCCAGCAGCTTGGGTCCGGGACAGGGGGCTTGGACTGAAGCTTTCTTT. The full variable domain, rest sourced from reference TRBV5-1 and TRBJ1-1, is KAGVTQTPRYLIKTRGQQVTLSCSPISGHRSVSWYQQTPGQGLQFLFEYFSETQRNKGNFPGRFSGRQFSNSRSEMNVSTLELGDSALYLCASSLGPGQGAWTEAFFGQGTRLTVV.

The genes are TRBV18 and TRBJ1-1; maybe TRBD1 (5 bases). The V end lost 8 bases, the J end lost 3 bases, and 28 bases lay between the germline ends. Germline V gives CDR1 KGHSH, CDR2 LQKENI. CDR3 length: 18 residues. CDR3 bases: TGTGCCAGCGTCACCCACCCCGACAGTAAATGGGGAGACACTGAAGCTTTCTTT. Amino acids: CASVTHPDSKWGDTEAFF.

The chain combines TRBV6-5 with TRBJ1-1, with D tentatively TRBD1 (5 bases). The CDR3 consists of 16 residues. Germline CDR1 is MNHEY and CDR2 is SVGAGI. The V and J ends lost 0 bases and 3 bases respectively, with 14 bases between them. CDR3 DNA: TGTGCCAGCAGTTACTCGTTTGGGGGGACGGACACTGAAGCTTTCTTT. This translates into CASSYSFGGTDTEAFF.

The gene calls are TRBV11-2 and TRBJ2-7; 7 bases fit TRBD1. CDR3 length equals 13 residues. V was clipped by 5 bases and J by 3 bases; unmatched bases: 4. Per germline, CDR1 SGHAT and CDR2 FQNNGV. In DNA, the CDR3 is TGTGCCAGCAGCCCCACAGGGGACTACGAGCAGTACTTC. Its translation: CASSPTGDYEQYF.

V usage is TRBV2 and J usage is TRBJ2-3; no firm D call. Germline lookup yields CDR1 SNHLY and CDR2 FYNNEI. Trimming shortened V by 6 bases and J by 0 bases, and 4 bases separated the two germline ends. This CDR3 contains 12 residues. The CDR3 reads CASRPSTDTQYF. CDR3 in DNA: TGTGCCAGCAGGCCTAGCACAGATACGCAGTATTTT.

This sequence joins TRBV2 and TRBJ2-7; possible D gene TRBD1, 6 bases. Germline V CDR1 and CDR2: SNHLY, FYNNEI. The length of the CDR3 is 14 residues. Trimming left V 3 bases short and J 3 bases short, with 12 bases between. CDR3 nucleotides: TGTGCCAGCAGTGACCGGACAGTCAGCTACGAGCAGTACTTC. Its translation: CASSDRTVSYEQYF.

The V call is TRBV9, the J call TRBJ2-1; TRBD1 aligns across 7 bases. Trimming took 4 bases from V and 0 from J; bases not matched to a gene: 4. CDR1 is SGDLS and CDR2 is YYNGEE in the germline V gene. The CDR3 has 15 residues. The CDR3 sequence is CASSSRDSSYNEQFF. CDR3 coding DNA: TGTGCCAGCAGCTCCCGGGACAGCTCCTACAATGAGCAGTTCTTC.

The chain employs TRBV5-1 and TRBJ2-7; 13 bases map to TRBD2. J lost 4 bases, V lost 4 bases, and 8 bases had no gene match. The CDR3 covers 16 residues. Germline CDR1 reads SGHRS; CDR2 reads YFSETQ. The CDR3 DNA follows: TGCGCCAGCAGCCGTTCCGGGACTAGCGGGATATACGAGCAGTACTTC. Translated, it gives CASSRSGTSGIYEQYF.

The V gene is TRBV5-1, the J gene TRBJ2-7, with a tentative D call TRBD2 (6 bases). Germline CDR1 SGHRS, CDR2 YFSETQ. This CDR3 has 14 amino acids. V was shortened by 2 bases and J by 4 bases, with 13 bases between the two germline ends. The CDR3 sequence is CASSFRDSGYEQYF. In nucleotides, the CDR3 is TGCGCCAGCAGCTTCCGGGACTCCGGTTACGAGCAGTACTTC. The full variable domain, completed using reference TRBV5-1 and TRBJ2-7, is KAGVTQTPRYLIKTRGQQVTLSCSPISGHRSVSWYQQTPGQGLQFLFEYFSETQRNKGNFPGRFSGRQFSNSRSEMNVSTLELGDSALYLCASSFRDSGYEQYFGPGTRLTVT.

V is TRBV9 and J is TRBJ1-2, with 9 positions matching TRBD1. Looked up from germline, CDR1 is SGDLS and CDR2 is YYNGEE. V dropped 2 bases and J dropped 6; count of bases not matched to a gene: 8. There are 15 residues in the CDR3. The CDR3 region has the DNA TGTGCCAGCAGCGTCTCCGGGACAGGGATCGATGGCTACACCTTC. It codes for CASSVSGTGIDGYTF. The variable domain in full, completed from reference TRBV9 and TRBJ1-2, reads DSGVTQTPKHLITATGQRVTLRCSPRSGDLSVYWYQQSLDQGLQFLIQYYNGEERAKGNILERFSAQQFPDLHSELNLSSLELGDSALYFCASSVSGTGIDGYTFGSGTRLTVV.

The chain has TRBV30 and TRBJ2-1; 8 positions agree with TRBD2. J gave up 1 base and V 0 bases, and 5 bases lay outside the gene matches. This CDR3 region has 16 residues. The V gene's germline CDR1 is GTSNPN and CDR2 SVGIG (reference sequence). The CDR3: CAWSVPASGSYNEQFF. The CDR3 DNA reads as TGTGCCTGGAGTGTACCGGCTAGCGGGTCCTACAATGAGCAGTTCTTC.

The V call is TRBV6-1, the J call TRBJ2-3, with 8 bases fitting TRBD2. This CDR3 is 15 amino acids long. Germline CDR1 reads MNHNS; CDR2 reads SASEGT. The V segment lost 1 base and the J segment 6 bases; nucleotides outside the gene matches: 6. CDR3 amino acids: CASSEVGGASDTQYF. The CDR3 bases are TGTGCCAGCAGTGAAGTCGGGGGGGCTTCCGATACGCAGTATTTT.

The rearrangement joins TRBV7-9 to TRBJ1-3, with D tentatively TRBD1 (5 bases). The CDR3 length is 17 residues. The V gene lost 1 base and the J gene lost 1 base, with 14 bases spanning the gap. Germline V gene data show CDR1 as SEHNR and CDR2 as FQNEAQ (reference sequence). This CDR3 is CASSLEGGVHSGNTIYF. DNA of the CDR3: TGTGCCAGCAGCTTAGAGGGAGGGGTTCATTCTGGAAACACCATATATTTT.

The rearrangement uses TRBV12-3 or TRBV12-4 and TRBJ1-3; no firm D call. This CDR3 comprises 12 residues. Trimming left V 7 bases short and J 4 bases short, with 8 bases between. CDR3 amino acids: CASTRHGNTIYF. The DNA of the CDR3 is TGTGCCAGCACCAGACACGGAAACACCATATATTTT.